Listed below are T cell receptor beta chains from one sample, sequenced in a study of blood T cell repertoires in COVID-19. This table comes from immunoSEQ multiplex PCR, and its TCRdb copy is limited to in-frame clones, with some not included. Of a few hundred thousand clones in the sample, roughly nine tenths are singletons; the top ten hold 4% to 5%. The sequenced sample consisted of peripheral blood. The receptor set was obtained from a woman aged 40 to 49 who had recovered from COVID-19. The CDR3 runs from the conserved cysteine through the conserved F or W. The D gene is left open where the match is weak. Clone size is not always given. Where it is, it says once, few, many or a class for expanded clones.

TGTGCCACCAGTGATTTGGGTGGCACCACAGATACGCAGTATTTT,CATSDLGGTTDTQYF,-,TRBJ2-3,-,TRBV24-1
TGTGCCAGTAGCGCGTACGCCACAGATACGCAGTATTTT,CASSAYATDTQYF,-,TRBJ2-3,-,TRBV19
TGTGCCAGCAGTGACAGCGGGAGCGCCTACAATGAGCAGTTCTTC,CASSDSGSAYNEQFF,TRBD2,TRBJ2-1,-,TRBV2
TGTGCCAGCACCGGAGAGACCCAGTACTTC,CASTGETQYF,-,TRBJ2-5,-,TRBV7-6
TGTGCCTGGAGTGTTGAGGGGGCGTCATATAACAACTATGGCTACACCTTC,CAWSVEGASYNNYGYTF,TRBD1,TRBJ1-2,few,TRBV30
TGCGCCAGCAGTGCGCCGACGGGAACTTACTATGGCTACACCTTC,CASSAPTGTYYGYTF,-,TRBJ1-2,-,TRBV10-2
TGTGCCAGCAGCTTAGGTTTCGGGGTCGGATATAGCAATCAGCCCCAGCATTTT,CASSLGFGVGYSNQPQHF,-,TRBJ1-5,-,TRBV7-8
TGCGCCAGCAGCCCAGCGGGGGGGCAGTACGAGCAGTACTTC,CASSPAGGQYEQYF,TRBD2,TRBJ2-7,-,TRBV5-1
TGTGCCAGCAGCTTTGGACAGGTCACCGGGGAGCTGTTTTTT,CASSFGQVTGELFF,TRBD1,TRBJ2-2,-,TRBV5-4
TGTGCCAGCAGACGGACAGGGCAAACCTACGAGCAGTACTTC,CASRRTGQTYEQYF,TRBD1,TRBJ2-7,-,TRBV6-6
TGTGCCAGCAGCCAAGATTTGGGCCCTTTCTTT,CASSQDLGPFF,-,TRBJ1-1,-,TRBV14
TGCGCCAGCAGCCCCACGACAGGAATTAGCACAGATACGCAGTATTTT,CASSPTTGISTDTQYF,-,TRBJ2-3,-,TRBV5-1
TGTGCCAGCAGCTTAGGCCCCAGGGGTAAGAACACTGAAGCTTTCTTT,CASSLGPRGKNTEAFF,-,TRBJ1-1,once,TRBV7-9
TGTGCCAGTAGTATTGAGATGGGGCGGCGGCTGTTTTTT,CASSIEMGRRLFF,-,TRBJ1-4,-,TRBV19
TGTGCCAGCAGCCAGGCGACGGGACAGGGGGAGTGGAAGTGGGGCTACACCTTC,CASSQATGQGEWKWGYTF,TRBD1,TRBJ1-2,-,TRBV3-1/TRBV3-2
TGTGCCAGCAGTTCGTATTCTGGAAACACCATATATTTT,CASSSYSGNTIYF,-,TRBJ1-3,-,TRBV6-6
TGTGCCAGCAGGGGGACACGGAGTGGAAACACCATATATTTT,CASRGTRSGNTIYF,-,TRBJ1-3,-,TRBV2
TGCGCCAGCAGCTTGGAACCTAGGGACAGGGCCTCCTATAGCAATCAGCCCCAGCATTTT,CASSLEPRDRASYSNQPQHF,TRBD1,TRBJ1-5,-,TRBV5-1
TGTGCCAGCAGCTCTTGGACTAGCAGCACAGATACGCAGTATTTT,CASSSWTSSTDTQYF,TRBD2,TRBJ2-3,-,TRBV7-2
TGTGCCAGTAGTATAGGACAGGGAGGTCAGCCCCAGCATTTT,CASSIGQGGQPQHF,TRBD1,TRBJ1-5,once,TRBV19
TGTGCCAGCAGCCAAGAACAGGGAGCTGAAGCTTTCTTT,CASSQEQGAEAFF,-,TRBJ1-1,few,TRBV3-1/TRBV3-2
TGTGCCAGCAGTCTTCGGGAAGAGCAGTACTTC,CASSLREEQYF,-,TRBJ2-7,-,TRBV2
TGTGCCAGCAGCCCGACAGGGTCTAATGGCTACACCTTC,CASSPTGSNGYTF,TRBD1,TRBJ1-2,-,TRBV3-1/TRBV3-2
TGTGCCAGCAGTGAAGAGCAGCTAGTCAGGGACGAGCAGTACTTC,CASSEEQLVRDEQYF,-,TRBJ2-7,-,TRBV6-1
TGCGCCAGCAGCTTCCTGGAGTTCACAGGGCGGACAGATACGCAGTATTTT,CASSFLEFTGRTDTQYF,-,TRBJ2-3,-,TRBV5-1
TGTGCCAGCAGTTTAATCCAGGGAATGGGTGGCTACACCTTC,CASSLIQGMGGYTF,-,TRBJ1-2,-,TRBV28
TGTGCCAGCAACCCGGGATTAGACCGAGAGACCCAGTACTTC,CASNPGLDRETQYF,-,TRBJ2-5,-,TRBV6-5
TGCGCCAGCAGTCCGGGACAGGGACGGGAGACCCAGTACTTC,CASSPGQGRETQYF,TRBD1,TRBJ2-5,-,TRBV5-1
TGTGCCAGCTCACCAGCGCTAGCCAAAAACATTCAGTACTTC,CASSPALAKNIQYF,-,TRBJ2-4,few,TRBV18
TGTGCCAGCAGTTACTCACAGACAGATAGAGGCTACACCTTC,CASSYSQTDRGYTF,-,TRBJ1-2,-,TRBV6-5
TGTGCCAGCTCCCAAACCAGGGGGAATGGCTACACCTTC,CASSQTRGNGYTF,TRBD1,TRBJ1-2,once,TRBV2
TGTGCCAGCAGTTTCTACAGGGGGAAGATCGGGGAGCTGTTTTTT,CASSFYRGKIGELFF,TRBD1,TRBJ2-2,-,TRBV28
TGCGCCAGCAGCTTGGTGGGACTAGCGGGAGGCGGGGAAAACAATGAGCAGTTCTTC,CASSLVGLAGGGENNEQFF,TRBD2,TRBJ2-1,-,TRBV5-1
TGTGCCATCAGTGAGCAAGAGGGACTAGCGGGGGGACCTGAGCAGTTCTTC,CAISEQEGLAGGPEQFF,TRBD2,TRBJ2-1,-,TRBV10-3
TGTGCCAGCAGTTTCTCGTCTAATGCAGATACGCAGTATTTT,CASSFSSNADTQYF,-,TRBJ2-3,-,TRBV28
TGTGCCAGCAGCTTCCCCGCGGGCGGCACAGATACGCAGTATTTT,CASSFPAGGTDTQYF,-,TRBJ2-3,few,TRBV5-4
TGTGCCAGCAGCGCGGACAGGGCTTCTGGCTACACCTTC,CASSADRASGYTF,TRBD1,TRBJ1-2,few,TRBV5-4
TGTGCCAGCACCACAGGGACAGGGGATAACTATGGCTACACCTTC,CASTTGTGDNYGYTF,TRBD1,TRBJ1-2,-,TRBV9
TGTGCCAGCAGCTTGGCCACTAGCGGGAGGGCCAATGAGCAGTTCTTC,CASSLATSGRANEQFF,TRBD2,TRBJ2-1,-,TRBV5-6
TGTGCTAGTGGTTTGGTACGAGGAGTGGACAGACACAGGAACACTGAAGCTTTCTTT,CASGLVRGVDRHRNTEAFF,-,TRBJ1-1,-,TRBV12-5
TGTGCCAGCTCACCAGAACCTAGCGCGCTCACCGCAGATACGCAGTATTTT,CASSPEPSALTADTQYF,-,TRBJ2-3,-,TRBV18
TGTGCCAGCAGCTTAGCCCCCCTGGCGGGAAAGGCTGAGCAGTTCTTC,CASSLAPLAGKAEQFF,-,TRBJ2-1,-,TRBV11-2
TGTGCCAGCACCAAGCAGGGAGGGACCGGGGAGCTGTTTTTT,CASTKQGGTGELFF,TRBD2,TRBJ2-2,-,TRBV6-6
TGTGCCAGCAGCCCTCTGGGAGTTTCGGCCCAGCATTTT,CASSPLGVSAQHF,-,TRBJ1-5,-,TRBV5-8
TGTGCCATCAGTGAGTCGCGGGGGCCCTACAATGAGCAGTTCTTC,CAISESRGPYNEQFF,-,TRBJ2-1,-,TRBV10-3
TGTGCCAGTAGTATCGAGGATAACACTGAAGCTTTCTTT,CASSIEDNTEAFF,-,TRBJ1-1,-,TRBV19
TGTGCCAGCAGCTTAGTCCAGGGGGCGACGGGAAAACTGTTTTTT,CASSLVQGATGKLFF,TRBD1,TRBJ1-4,-,TRBV11-2
TGTGCCAGCAGTGTGGACATCAACTATGGCTACACCTTC,CASSVDINYGYTF,-,TRBJ1-2,-,TRBV2
TGTGCCAGTACCCTTGACAGGCGGAGAACTGAAGCTTTCTTT,CASTLDRRRTEAFF,-,TRBJ1-1,-,TRBV19
TGTGCCAGCAGCCCAGGACACCGTGAGGGCTACACCTTC,CASSPGHREGYTF,-,TRBJ1-2,-,TRBV27
TGTGCCGGGCCGGGGGAAACTAACTATGGCTACACCTTC,CAGPGETNYGYTF,-,TRBJ1-2,-,TRBV30
TGTGCCAGTAGTAGGGCCTTCTATGGCTACACCTTC,CASSRAFYGYTF,-,TRBJ1-2,-,TRBV19